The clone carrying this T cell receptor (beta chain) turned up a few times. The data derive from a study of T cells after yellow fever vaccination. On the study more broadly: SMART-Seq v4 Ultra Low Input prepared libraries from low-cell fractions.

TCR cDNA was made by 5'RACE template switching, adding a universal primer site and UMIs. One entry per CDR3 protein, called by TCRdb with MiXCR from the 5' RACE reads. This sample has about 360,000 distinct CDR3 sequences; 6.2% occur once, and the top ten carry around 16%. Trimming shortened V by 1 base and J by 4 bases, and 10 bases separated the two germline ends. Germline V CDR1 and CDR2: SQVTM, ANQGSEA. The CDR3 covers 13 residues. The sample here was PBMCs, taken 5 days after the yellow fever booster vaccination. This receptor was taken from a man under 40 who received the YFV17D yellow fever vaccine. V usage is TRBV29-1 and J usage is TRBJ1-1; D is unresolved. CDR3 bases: TGCAGCGTTGAAGTTGAAGGGTTCACTGAAGCTTTCTTT. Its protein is CSVEVEGFTEAFF.